Sequencing of this T cell receptor beta chain was carried out in a study of blood T cell repertoires in COVID-19. At the level of the study: The United States, Italy and Spain supplied acute and convalescent COVID-19 samples. Sample material is recorded as cDNA or gDNA derived from T cells, B-cell-depleted T cells, or PBMCs.

This clone has more than one count but fewer than ten. Authors' processing steps: Reference gene primer amplification gave nucleated cell count estimates. Some clones are missing from TCRdb's copy, which holds only in-frame ones; the method was immunoSEQ multiplex PCR. V and J calls and clone size are those listed in that table; D and trimming were worked out from the DNA. This sample has around 28,000 clones, with 87% found just once. Germline V gene lookup returns CDR1 SEHNR and CDR2 FQNEAQ (reference sequence). The ends were cut back, 0 bases at V and 6 bases at J, with 8 bases in the middle. The CDR3 runs 13 residues.

The specimen was peripheral blood. This rearrangement joins TRBV7-9 to TRBJ1-2; D perhaps matches TRBD1 (6 bases). This receptor was obtained from a human donor in a cohort sampled during active COVID-19. The CDR3 bases are TGTGCCAGCAGCTTAGCGGCAGGGGATGGCTACACCTTC. Its protein product is CASSLAAGDGYTF.